These T cell receptor beta chains were read from a single sample in a study of CD8 T cells in ankylosing spondylitis. Each CDR3 protein gets one entry after TCRdb re-called the 5' RACE reads with MiXCR. This table holds around 890,000 distinct CDR3 sequences, 10% to 15% found once. Sequenced: blood, either unsorted or a sorted T cell fraction (not recorded which). These receptor sequences come from a male donor with ankylosing spondylitis. The CDR3 runs from the conserved cysteine through the conserved F or W. The D gene is left open where the match is weak. For some rows the clone size is stated as once, few or many, or as a class when expanded; others skip it.

v_gene	abundance	j_gene	d_gene	CDR3nt	CDR3aa
TRBV20-1	-	TRBJ1-2	-	TGCAGTGCTAGTGGTGTTCCAGGGAACTATGGCTACACCTTC	CSASGVPGNYGYTF
TRBV7-2	-	TRBJ1-4	-	TGTGCCAGCAGCCCTAGCCGGGAAGAGGTTGAAAAACTGTTTTTT	CASSPSREEVEKLFF
TRBV7-2	-	TRBJ1-5	-	TGTGCCAGCAGCTCCCGGGATCTGGGGTATCAGCCCCAGCATTTT	CASSSRDLGYQPQHF
TRBV29-1	few	TRBJ2-6	-	TGCAGCGTTGGGGGGGAAGGGGCCAACGTCCTGACTTTC	CSVGGEGANVLTF
TRBV11-3	-	TRBJ2-2	-	TGTGCCAGCAGCGACAAGGTTTCCGGGGAGCTGTTTTTT	CASSDKVSGELFF
TRBV7-9	-	TRBJ1-4	TRBD1	TGTGCCAGCAGCCCCTGGACAGGAATTAATGAAAAACTGTTTTTT	CASSPWTGINEKLFF
TRBV7-2	-	TRBJ2-7	-	TGTGCCAGCAATCTGGGGGGCGGGATCCATTACGAGCAGTACTTC	CASNLGGGIHYEQYF
TRBV18	-	TRBJ2-3	-	TGTGCCAGCTCACCGGGGGGATCGGGCACAGATACGCAGTATTTT	CASSPGGSGTDTQYF
TRBV29-1	many	TRBJ2-5	-	TGCAGCGTTAGTGGGACACAAGAGACCCAGTACTTC	CSVSGTQETQYF
TRBV18	-	TRBJ2-7	TRBD1	TGTGCCAGCTCTCGCACAGGGGGCGCGGGGGAGCAGTACTTC	CASSRTGGAGEQYF
TRBV18	-	TRBJ1-1	TRBD1	TGTGCCAGCTCATCTAACAGGGGCACTGAAGCTTTCTTT	CASSSNRGTEAFF
TRBV10-3	-	TRBJ1-3	-	TGTGCCATCGGCTCAAGTACGGACGGAAACACCATATATTTT	CAIGSSTDGNTIYF
TRBV6-1	few	TRBJ1-5	-	TGTGCCAGCAGCGGGATGACACTGTCTCAGCCCCAGCATTTT	CASSGMTLSQPQHF
TRBV7-2	few	TRBJ2-5	TRBD2	TGTGCCAGCAGCTTCCCACTAGCGGTCTTACAAGAGACCCAGTACTTC	CASSFPLAVLQETQYF
TRBV7-9	few	TRBJ2-4	-	TGTGCCAGCAGCGCCACTGGTGACATTCAGTACTTC	CASSATGDIQYF
TRBV18	-	TRBJ1-6	-	TGTGCCAGCTCAAACGGGCCGTGGGAGAATTCACCCCTCCACTTT	CASSNGPWENSPLHF
TRBV20-1	many	TRBJ2-7	-	TGCAGTGCTAGAAGGGGGCCGCGGGACGACGAGCAGTACTTC	CSARRGPRDDEQYF
TRBV4-3	few	TRBJ2-2	TRBD2	TGCGCCAGCAGCCGTCGACTAGCGGCCAACACCGGGGAGCTGTTTTTT	CASSRRLAANTGELFF
TRBV20-1	-	TRBJ2-7	-	TGCAGTGCCTCGACTAGATCCTACGAGCAGTACTTC	CSASTRSYEQYF
TRBV10-3	many	TRBJ2-5	TRBD2	TGTGCCATCAATGCGGGGGGCCAAGAGACCCAGTACTTC	CAINAGGQETQYF
TRBV5-5	few	TRBJ1-1	-	TGTGCCAGCAGCTTCCAAGGGAGATCCCTTGGGACTGAAGCTTTCTTT	CASSFQGRSLGTEAFF
TRBV5-1	many	TRBJ2-1	TRBD1	TGCGCCAGCGTACGGACAGGCAACAATGAGCAGTTCTTC	CASVRTGNNEQFF
TRBV18	-	TRBJ2-5	TRBD2	TGTGCCAGCTCACCACCGACTAGCGGGGGCCACGGGACCCAGTACTTC	CASSPPTSGGHGTQYF
TRBV20-1	-	TRBJ1-2	-	TGCAGTGCTGGGAACCTCCGAGTCAACTATGGCTACACCTTC	CSAGNLRVNYGYTF
TRBV7-2	many	TRBJ1-1	-	TGTGCCAGCAGCGCGAGGGTACCTGAAGCTTTCTTT	CASSARVPEAFF
TRBV20-1	few	TRBJ1-2	TRBD1	TGCAGTGCTAGAGTTCGTGACAGGGCGAGGTATGGCTACACCTTC	CSARVRDRARYGYTF
TRBV20-1	-	TRBJ1-1	TRBD1	TGCAGTGCCACCGACAGGGTGAGCACTGAAGCTTTCTTT	CSATDRVSTEAFF
TRBV4-2	few	TRBJ2-1	-	TGTGCCAGCAGCCAAGAAGTGGGAAGGTTCTACAATGAGCAGTTCTTC	CASSQEVGRFYNEQFF
TRBV20-1	few	TRBJ2-4	-	TGCAGTGCTAGAGACTTCCCCGGGGACATTCAGTACTTC	CSARDFPGDIQYF
TRBV7-3	few	TRBJ2-1	-	TGTGCCAGCAGCAAGGGCCCGTCCGACAATGAGCAGTTCTTC	CASSKGPSDNEQFF
TRBV12-3/TRBV12-4	many	TRBJ2-7	TRBD1	TGTGCCAGCAACGGCCCGGGACAGGGTTTTTACGAGCAGTACTTC	CASNGPGQGFYEQYF
TRBV4-2	-	TRBJ1-4	-	TGTGCCAGCAGCCAAGTTCCAGGAAAACTGTTTTTT	CASSQVPGKLFF
TRBV29-1	many	TRBJ2-3	-	TGCAGCCATGACGCATCAACAGATACGCAGTATTTT	CSHDASTDTQYF
TRBV6-5	few	TRBJ2-7	-	TGTGCCAGCAGTTCCCGGGAGTTCCTTGGAGAGCAGTACTTC	CASSSREFLGEQYF
TRBV11-2	few	TRBJ2-4	-	TGTGCCAGCAGCTTCGACCCGAGAGGCGTGGGTCAGTACTTC	CASSFDPRGVGQYF
TRBV7-2	few	TRBJ2-2	-	TGTGCCAGCAGCTTTGGGGGGTCTTTTGCTACCGGGGAGCTGTTTTTT	CASSFGGSFATGELFF
TRBV5-6	few	TRBJ2-3	TRBD2	TGTGCCAGCAGCTTGGCTCCTGGACTAGCGGAGGGGAATACGCAGTATTTT	CASSLAPGLAEGNTQYF
TRBV5-1	few	TRBJ2-1	-	TGCGCCAGCAGTTTCGAGCGGGTGAGCTCCTACAATGAGCAGTTCTTC	CASSFERVSSYNEQFF
TRBV20-1	many	TRBJ2-7	TRBD1	TGCAGTGCCCCCGGGACAGGAGGTTCCGAGCAGTACTTC	CSAPGTGGSEQYF
TRBV20-1	-	TRBJ2-7	TRBD2	TGCAGTGCTACCTCGATGAGCGGGACTTCCTACGAGCAGTACTTC	CSATSMSGTSYEQYF
TRBV3-1	few	TRBJ1-3	-	TGTGCCAGCAGCACGTGGGGTCGGGGTGACACCATATATTTT	CASSTWGRGDTIYF
TRBV20-1	-	TRBJ2-2	-	TGCAGTGCTAGAGAGCCCTACACCGGGGAGCTGTTTTTT	CSAREPYTGELFF
TRBV5-1	many	TRBJ1-4	TRBD1	TGCGCCAGCAGCTTAACGCCAGGGGGTGAAAAACTGTTTTTT	CASSLTPGGEKLFF
TRBV5-1	-	TRBJ2-3	-	TGCGCCAGCACCATCCGGGGAGATACGCAGTATTTT	CASTIRGDTQYF
TRBV27	-	TRBJ1-1	-	TGTGCCAGCAACCCCGGTAGGGGGATAAGCACTGAAGCTTTCTTT	CASNPGRGISTEAFF
TRBV7-2	few	TRBJ1-1	-	TGTGCCAGCACCTTTATTGCTGTGGGGGGCATGAACACTGAAGCTTTCTTT	CASTFIAVGGMNTEAFF
TRBV7-2	many	TRBJ1-2	-	TGTGCCAGCAGCTTAGTTGGGACGGACAACTATGGCTACACCTTC	CASSLVGTDNYGYTF
TRBV29-1	many	TRBJ2-5	-	TGCAGCACCCCTCGGGGGGCTGGGGAGACCCAGTACTTC	CSTPRGAGETQYF
TRBV13	-	TRBJ2-5	-	TGTGCCAGCAGCCGCAAAGGCCTAGCAGAGACCCAGTACTTC	CASSRKGLAETQYF
TRBV20-1	-	TRBJ2-7	TRBD1	TGCAGTGCGACCAAGGGACAGGGAATCTACGAGCAGTACTTC	CSATKGQGIYEQYF
TRBV20-1	-	TRBJ1-5	TRBD1	TGCAGTGCTAGCCCAGGGGGCGCGGATCAGCCCCAGCATTTT	CSASPGGADQPQHF